These T cell receptor beta chains were read from a single sample in a study of cytomegalovirus exposure and HLA in healthy donors. Libraries were prepared by immunoSEQ multiplex PCR; TCRdb keeps only in-frame clonotypes and omits some of them. The table has over 100,000 clones, around nine tenths seen once. The sample was PBMCs. The receptor set was obtained from a woman aged 25 to 39 in good health and CMV-seronegative. CDR3s include the opening cysteine and the closing phenylalanine or tryptophan. The D gene is left open where the match is weak. Some rows mark clone size as missing; the rest say once, few, many or name a class of expanded clone.

TRBV28,TRBJ2-1,NA,NA,CASTPSGSLYNEQFF,TGTGCCAGCACTCCCTCCGGGTCCTTATACAATGAGCAGTTCTTC
TRBV5-1,TRBJ2-3,NA,TRBD1,CASSLQGTDTQYF,TGCGCCAGCAGCTTACAGGGGACAGATACGCAGTATTTT
TRBV6-1,TRBJ1-1,NA,NA,CASKRGGDSHEAFF,TGTGCCAGCAAACGGGGGGGGGACTCCCATGAAGCTTTCTTT
TRBV6-1,TRBJ1-4,NA,NA,CASRPTGRTNEKLFF,TGTGCCAGCAGGCCCACAGGGCGGACTAATGAAAAACTGTTTTTT
TRBV5-1,TRBJ1-4,NA,TRBD1,CASRGQATNEKLFF,TGCGCCAGCAGGGGACAGGCAACTAATGAAAAACTGTTTTTT
TRBV11-2,TRBJ2-7,NA,NA,CASSLDRQTPYEQYF,TGTGCCAGCAGCTTGGACCGACAGACTCCCTACGAGCAGTACTTC
TRBV5-5,TRBJ1-2,NA,NA,CASSLLPGWRADNIYGYTF,TGTGCCAGCAGCTTGCTTCCGGGTTGGAGGGCCGATAATATCTATGGCTACACCTTC
TRBV6-6,TRBJ2-7,NA,NA,CASSGGIGFHTEQYF,TGTGCCAGCAGTGGGGGGATTGGGTTCCATACGGAGCAGTACTTC
TRBV6-6,TRBJ2-2,NA,TRBD2,CASGTSGGSGELFF,TGTGCCAGTGGGACTAGCGGGGGTTCCGGGGAGCTGTTTTTT
TRBV7-9,TRBJ1-5,NA,TRBD1,CASSPSTGGINQPQHF,TGTGCCAGCAGCCCATCTACAGGGGGAATTAATCAGCCCCAGCATTTT
TRBV28,TRBJ1-1,NA,NA,CASSLAGPGAFF,TGTGCCAGCAGTTTAGCAGGGCCGGGAGCTTTCTTT
TRBV6-1,TRBJ1-1,few,TRBD1,CATQGVGTEAFF,TGTGCCACCCAGGGGGTAGGGACTGAAGCTTTCTTT
TRBV10-3,TRBJ2-7,NA,TRBD2,CAISESIAGGPVQYF,TGTGCCATCAGTGAGTCGATAGCGGGAGGGCCTGTGCAGTACTTC
TRBV7-3,TRBJ2-3,few,TRBD2,CASSLGGRAPAGDTQYF,TGTGCCAGCAGCTTAGGCGGGAGGGCCCCGGCGGGGGATACGCAGTATTTT
TRBV28,TRBJ1-1,few,NA,CASSSGQSTEAFF,TGTGCCAGCAGTTCCGGACAGAGCACTGAAGCTTTCTTT
TRBV27,TRBJ2-1,NA,TRBD2,CASSTYRAGGPNEQFF,TGTGCCAGCAGTACCTATCGGGCGGGAGGGCCCAATGAGCAGTTCTTC
TRBV5-1,TRBJ2-6,NA,TRBD1,CASSLAPGGSGANVLTF,TGCGCCAGCAGCTTGGCGCCAGGGGGCTCTGGGGCCAACGTCCTGACTTTC
TRBV7-9,TRBJ2-1,NA,NA,CASSPKRNEQFF,TGTGCCAGCAGCCCCAAGCGGAATGAGCAGTTCTTC
TRBV7-6,TRBJ2-3,NA,TRBD1,CASSLNGQGSTDTQYF,TGTGCCAGCAGCTTAAATGGACAGGGGAGTACAGATACGCAGTATTTT
TRBV5-4,TRBJ2-1,NA,NA,CASSLLSLDQRTYEQFF,TGTGCCAGCAGCTTGCTCTCCTTAGACCAGAGGACATATGAGCAGTTCTTC
TRBV5-1,TRBJ2-5,NA,TRBD2,CASSPGTSGGAWETQYF,TGCGCCAGCAGCCCCGGGACTAGCGGGGGGGCCTGGGAGACCCAGTACTTC
TRBV28,TRBJ1-4,NA,NA,CASSGGGSNYEKLFF,TGTGCCAGCAGTGGGGGGGGCAGTAACTATGAAAAACTGTTTTTT
TRBV19,TRBJ1-5,NA,TRBD1,CASNTPGDSSNQPQHF,TGTGCCAGTAACACGCCTGGGGACAGCTCAAATCAGCCCCAGCATTTT
TRBV6-6,TRBJ2-7,NA,TRBD1,CASRYRDRGLHEQYF,TGTGCCAGCAGATACCGGGACAGGGGGCTCCACGAGCAGTACTTC
TRBV5-6,TRBJ2-3,once,TRBD1,CASSLATGVTDTQYF,TGTGCCAGCAGCTTAGCGACAGGGGTCACAGATACGCAGTATTTT
TRBV15,TRBJ2-7,NA,TRBD2,CATSRELAGDYEQYF,TGTGCCACCAGCAGAGAACTAGCGGGGGACTACGAGCAGTACTTC
TRBV6-1,TRBJ1-2,NA,TRBD1,CASAAGQGNGYTF,TGTGCCAGCGCCGCGGGACAGGGTAACGGCTACACCTTC
TRBV7-8,TRBJ1-1,NA,NA,CASSLAWRGGGTEAFF,TGTGCCAGCAGCTTAGCGTGGAGGGGAGGGGGCACTGAAGCTTTCTTT
TRBV15,TRBJ1-2,NA,NA,CATSTGSNYGYTF,TGTGCCACCAGCACAGGATCTAACTATGGCTACACCTTC
TRBV6-5,TRBJ1-2,NA,TRBD1,CASSYDRDYGYTF,TGTGCCAGCAGTTACGACAGGGACTATGGCTACACCTTC
TRBV11-2,TRBJ2-3,NA,NA,CASSLDEGDTQYF,TGTGCCAGCAGCTTAGACGAGGGAGATACGCAGTATTTT
TRBV11-2,TRBJ2-6,NA,TRBD2,CASSLGGGSGANVLTF,TGTGCCAGCAGCTTAGGGGGGGGATCTGGGGCCAACGTCCTGACTTTC
TRBV30,TRBJ1-5,NA,NA,CAWSRTGLGNQPQHF,TGTGCCTGGAGCCGAACAGGGTTAGGCAATCAGCCCCAGCATTTT
TRBV6-5,TRBJ2-5,once,NA,CASSRHAGEQYF,TGTGCCAGCAGTCGACACGCTGGTGAGCAGTACTTC
TRBV5-1,TRBJ1-2,NA,TRBD1,CASSSGTGDGYTF,TGCGCCAGCAGCTCAGGGACAGGGGATGGCTACACCTTC
TRBV5-1,TRBJ1-2,NA,NA,CASSQQGVYGYTF,TGCGCCAGCAGCCAGCAGGGTGTCTATGGCTACACCTTC
TRBV5-5,TRBJ1-2,NA,TRBD1,CASSWVTGDYGYTF,TGTGCCAGCAGCTGGGTGACAGGGGACTATGGCTACACCTTC
TRBV7-2,TRBJ2-3,NA,TRBD1,CASSFAGTGFTDTQYF,TGTGCCAGCAGCTTTGCCGGGACAGGGTTCACAGATACGCAGTATTTT
TRBV7-2,TRBJ2-1,NA,TRBD1,CASSPTGGPYNEQFF,TGTGCCAGCAGCCCGACAGGGGGCCCGTACAATGAGCAGTTCTTC
TRBV9,TRBJ2-7,once,TRBD2,CASGSGRTYEQYF,TGTGCCAGCGGGAGCGGGAGAACCTACGAGCAGTACTTC
TRBV19,TRBJ2-1,NA,NA,CATSGGGISHEQFF,TGTGCCACCTCTGGAGGGGGCATCTCCCATGAGCAGTTCTTC
TRBV6-6,TRBJ1-4,few,NA,CASSFLQGSDEKLFF,TGTGCCAGCAGTTTTCTACAGGGATCGGATGAAAAACTGTTTTTT
TRBV27,TRBJ2-6,NA,NA,CASSPLRETYSGANVLTF,TGTGCCAGCAGTCCCCTCAGGGAAACTTACTCTGGGGCCAACGTCCTGACTTTC
TRBV10-3,TRBJ2-5,NA,TRBD1,CAISDTLEGQGVNF,TGTGCCATCAGTGATACATTGGAGGGACAGGGGGTGAACTTC
TRBV19,TRBJ1-3,NA,TRBD1,CASSIWTGSGNTIYF,TGTGCCAGTAGTATCTGGACAGGGTCTGGAAACACCATATATTTT
TRBV7-9,TRBJ1-1,NA,TRBD1,CASSGTGPEAFF,TGTGCCAGCAGCGGGACAGGGCCTGAAGCTTTCTTT
TRBV27,TRBJ1-2,NA,NA,CASSLWGQGNYGYTF,TGTGCCAGCAGTTTATGGGGCCAGGGCAACTATGGCTACACCTTC
TRBV7-9,TRBJ2-7,NA,NA,CASSLAVREGQYF,TGTGCCAGCAGCTTAGCTGTCCGTGAGGGGCAGTACTTC
TRBV11-3,TRBJ2-2,NA,TRBD1,CASGQGSGELFF,TGTGCCAGCGGACAGGGATCCGGGGAGCTGTTTTTT
TRBV5-8,TRBJ2-1,NA,TRBD1,CASSLEPWDSGSQFF,TGTGCCAGCAGCTTGGAGCCTTGGGACAGCGGTTCGCAGTTCTTC
TRBV4-1,TRBJ2-3,NA,TRBD2,CASSQGLAGAGDTQYF,TGCGCCAGCAGCCAAGGGCTAGCGGGAGCTGGCGATACGCAGTATTTT
TRBV29-1,TRBJ1-4,NA,TRBD1,CSARQGASSRNEKLFF,TGCAGCGCTAGACAGGGGGCCTCGTCACGAAATGAAAAACTGTTTTTT
TRBV11-2,TRBJ1-3,NA,NA,CASSPGASGNTIYF,TGTGCCAGCAGCCCAGGGGCCTCTGGAAACACCATATATTTT
TRBV2,TRBJ2-3,once,NA,CASGQPGTDTQYF,TGTGCCAGCGGGCAACCTGGCACAGATACGCAGTATTTT